This TCR beta chain was found in a study of cytomegalovirus exposure and HLA in healthy donors. Findings of the study overall: Certain sequence variants were highly shared and formed a cluster, and this cluster was likely a sequencing artifact. TCR beta V- and J-gene trimming was later associated with a missense DCLRE1C variant. Some V segments, TRBV6-2 and TRBV6-3 among them, were indistinguishable and were therefore excluded. It was reported in a later analysis that an Asian-associated ancestry cluster showed fewer N-insertions than the roughly 710-donor mean.

This PCR relied on a set of 60 Vbeta primers and 13 Jbeta primers. Clones were read by immunoSEQ multiplex PCR, and TCRdb kept only the in-frame ones, dropping some. The table includes 170,000 or so clones, about 80% detected once. CDR1 is SGHNT and CDR2 is YYREEE in the germline V gene (reference sequence). The CDR3 runs 13 residues. The V gene end was trimmed by 10 bases and the J gene end by 8 bases; junction bases not matched to a gene: 14. Remarks on this clone: Its antigen is undetermined.

The sequenced sample was PBMCs. The chain has TRBV5-4 and TRBJ1-2; TRBD1 matches 7 bases. This receptor was identified in a woman aged 50 to 60 in good health and CMV-seropositive. CDR3 sequence reads: CAAGIWQGGGYTF. The CDR3 nucleotides read TGTGCCGCCGGGATTTGGCAGGGGGGAGGCTACACCTTC.